These 12 T cell receptor beta chains share one sample of origin, sequenced in a study of regulatory T cells in long-lasting Graves disease. Stated time point: newly diagnosed GD, antithyroid drugs for less than 3 months. Isolated PBMC RNA provided the starting material for the TCR library. iRepertoire HTBI primers and Arm-PCR of CDR3 regions built TCR beta libraries. Using its own MiXCR run on the multiplex PCR reads, TCRdb lists one record per CDR3 protein. In the table there are about 540,000 distinct CDR3 sequences, roughly 13% of which are singletons. In addition, the sample was reused for a study of T cells in Graves' hyperthyroidism and ophthalmopathy.

The material sequenced was peripheral blood mononuclear cells (PBMCs), taken at new diagnosis, from a patient treated with antithyroid drugs. These receptors were collected from a man aged 25 to 40 with Graves disease.

This clonotype was picked up many times. This rearrangement joins TRBV5-1 to TRBJ2-1; 10 bases line up with TRBD2. Germline-derived CDR1 and CDR2 are SGHRS and YFSETQ. This CDR3 comprises 17 residues. J lost 0 bases, V lost 2 bases, and 5 bases had no gene match. CDR3 DNA: TGCGCCAGCAGCTTCTCCGTAGCGGGAGGCTCCTACAATGAGCAGTTCTTC. This sequence encodes CASSFSVAGGSYNEQFF.

This clonotype was recorded many times. V and J are TRBV19 and TRBJ2-2, with D possibly TRBD1 on 6 matching bases. Germline CDR1 LNHDA, CDR2 SQIVND (reference sequence). Trimming took off 5 bases at V and 0 bases at J, with 19 bases between the two ends. The CDR3 loop spans 18 amino acids. The CDR3 bases are TGTGCCAGTAGTTTCCATCTGGGGCAGGGGTCGAACACCGGGGAGCTGTTTTTT. Amino acid sequence: CASSFHLGQGSNTGELFF.

This clonotype was seen a few times. The chain combines TRBV24-1 with TRBJ2-2; 8 bases map to TRBD2. Trimming took 8 bases from V and 3 from J; bases not matched to a gene: 1. Germline V lookup: CDR1 KGHDR, CDR2 SFDVKD. CDR3 length: 13 amino acids. This chain's CDR3 is CATTGGHTGELFF. CDR3 DNA sequence: TGTGCCACCACGGGAGGGCACACCGGGGAGCTGTTTTTT.

This clonotype has at least ten counts. The chain carries TRBV7-8 and TRBJ2-2, with 7 bases matching TRBD2. The germline V gene encodes CDR1 SGHVS and CDR2 FQNEAQ. This CDR3 has 14 amino acids. The V and J ends lost 2 bases and 5 bases, in that order; junction bases with no gene match: 2. The CDR3: CASSLWRGTGELFF. Written as DNA, the CDR3 is TGTGCCAGCAGCTTATGGCGGGGGACCGGGGAGCTGTTTTTT.

This clonotype has at least ten counts. J is TRBJ1-2 and V is TRBV12-3 or TRBV12-4, with D possibly TRBD1 on 5 matching bases. V was shortened by 0 bases and J by 8 bases, with 13 bases between the two germline ends. The CDR3 covers 14 residues. CDR3 DNA sequence: TGTGCCAGCAGTTTAGCGGGGGAATTCAGCGGCTACACCTTC. This translates into CASSLAGEFSGYTF.

DNA of the CDR3: TGTGCCAGCAGTAAAAGTGGACTAGCGGGAGGTGGGTCCTACAATGAGCAGTTCTTC. Protein product: CASSKSGLAGGGSYNEQFF. The chain recombines TRBV2 with TRBJ2-1; 14 nucleotides line up with TRBD2. Germline-derived CDR1 and CDR2 are SNHLY and FYNNEI. V shed 5 bases and J 1 base; nucleotides not matched to a gene: 10. The CDR3 extends over 19 amino acids. Drawing the rest from reference TRBV2 and TRBJ2-1, the complete variable domain is EPEVTQTPSHQVTQMGQEVILRCVPISNHLYFYWYRQILGQKVEFLVSFYNNEISEKSEIFDDQFSVERPDGSNFTLKIRSTKLEDSAMYFCASSKSGLAGGGSYNEQFFGPGTRLTVL.

Remarks on this clonotype: This may be a read error: a much more frequent sequence differs by one nucleotide. This chain connects TRBV20-1 to TRBJ2-5; D is uncertain. The V gene's germline CDR1 is DFQATT and CDR2 SNEGSKA (reference sequence). The CDR3 runs to 14 residues. CDR3 sequence: CSARDLKDQETRYF. The CDR3 nucleotides read TGCAGTGCTAGAGATTTGAAAGACCAAGAGACCCGGTACTTC.

The chain recombines TRBV29-1 with TRBJ2-1; TRBD1 agrees at 10 bases. The V gene end was trimmed by 6 bases and the J gene end by 15 bases; junction bases not matched to a gene: 14. Germline V CDR1 and CDR2: SQVTM, ANQGSEA. CDR3 length equals 13 residues. CDR3 nucleotides: TGCAGCGTGGGACAGGGGCTTTCCGGCGGGGCGTTCTTC. It translates to CSVGQGLSGGAFF.

This clonotype was seen many times. V and J are TRBV12-3 or TRBV12-4 and TRBJ2-7; D perhaps matches TRBD2 (6 bases). The CDR3 is 14 residues long. Between the trimmed V and J ends, which lost 1 base and 1 base, there was a span of 8 bases. The CDR3 DNA reads as TGTGCCAGCAGTTTAGTGGGGACTTCCTACGAGCAGTACTTC. Encoded protein: CASSLVGTSYEQYF.

This clonotype was detected many times. This sequence joins TRBV7-9 and TRBJ2-1; weak D call: TRBD2 (6 bases). The CDR3 is 14 amino acids. Germline CDR1 and CDR2: SEHNR and FQNEAQ (reference sequence). V was clipped by 3 bases and J by 5 bases, with 11 bases between them. The CDR3 spells CASSFGGAHNEQFF. In nucleotides, the CDR3 is TGTGCCAGCAGCTTCGGGGGAGCGCACAATGAGCAGTTCTTC.

This clonotype was seen many times. V is TRBV6-1 and J is TRBJ2-5, with 8 bases that match TRBD2. The V gene's germline CDR1 is MNHNS and CDR2 SASEGT. The V segment lost 8 bases and the J segment 5 bases; nucleotides outside the gene matches: 16. This CDR3 contains 16 residues. Written as DNA, the CDR3 is TGTGCCAGCTACTTGCTACCGGGACTAGTTTCGGAGACCCAGTACTTC. This codes for CASYLLPGLVSETQYF.

This clonotype was seen ten or more times. The chain has TRBV24-1 and TRBJ1-1, with D possibly TRBD1 on 5 matching bases. CDR1 KGHDR and CDR2 SFDVKD come from the germline V gene. Trimming took 5 bases from V and 0 from J, leaving 6 bases between them. CDR3 size: 13 residues. The CDR3 loop reads CATSAGLNTEAFF. In nucleotides, the CDR3 is TGTGCCACCAGTGCAGGGCTGAACACTGAAGCTTTCTTT.